Following are 27 T cell receptor beta chains from one sample sequenced in a study of cytomegalovirus exposure and HLA in healthy donors. PCR employed 60 Vbeta and 13 Jbeta primers. Generated by immunoSEQ multiplex PCR, the TCRdb table keeps only in-frame clones and is missing some. Altogether 99,000 or so clones are present, over 75% being singletons, with the ten largest covering 6.5% to 7%. Sequencing used PBMCs. All receptors come from a man aged 25 to 40 in good health and CMV-seropositive.

V usage is TRBV10-3 and J usage is TRBJ1-5; 7 bases are a match to TRBD1. CDR1 is ENHRY and CDR2 is SYGVKD in the germline V gene. The CDR3 has 13 amino acids. V lost 6 bases to trimming and J lost 5 bases; unmatched junction nucleotides: 4. The CDR3 nucleotides read TGTGCCATCAGCGACAGGGAAGATCAGCCCCAGCATTTT. This encodes CAISDREDQPQHF.

The chain uses TRBV18 and TRBJ1-1, with TRBD1 matching 10 bases. From germline, CDR1 is KGHSH and CDR2 LQKENI. V dropped 6 bases and J dropped 0; count of bases not matched to a gene: 7. The CDR3 has 16 residues. The DNA of the CDR3 is TGTGCCAGCTCCCTAGCCGGGACAGGGGTGAACACTGAAGCTTTCTTT. It yields the protein CASSLAGTGVNTEAFF. Supplemented by reference TRBV18 and TRBJ1-1, the full variable domain reads NAGVMQNPRHLVRRRGQEARLRCSPMKGHSHVYWYRQLPEEGLKFMVYLQKENIIDESGMPKERFSAEFPKEGPSILRIQQVVRGDSAAYFCASSLAGTGVNTEAFFGQGTRLTVV.

The V and J genes are TRBV4-2 and TRBJ1-1; D remains ambiguous. The CDR3 runs to 13 residues. Per germline, CDR1 LGHNA and CDR2 YNFKEQ. V was cut by 0 bases and J by 5 bases, with 7 bases left in between. CDR3 protein: CASSQEHGTEAFF. The CDR3 DNA is TGTGCCAGCAGCCAAGAGCACGGTACTGAAGCTTTCTTT.

This clone was found once. The chain combines TRBV4-1 with TRBJ2-5, with 8 bases matching TRBD2. The ends lost 0 bases at V and 9 bases at J; junction bases unmatched: 15. The CDR3 loop spans 17 amino acids. Germline values: CDR1 MGHRA, CDR2 YSYEKL. The CDR3: CASSQDEGSGVRVAQYF. The CDR3 DNA sequence: TGCGCCAGCAGCCAAGATGAGGGTAGCGGGGTCAGAGTGGCCCAGTACTTC.

This chain connects TRBV30 to TRBJ2-3, with 7 bases fitting TRBD2. The CDR3 sequence is 15 residues long. Germline V gene lookup returns CDR1 GTSNPN and CDR2 SVGIG (reference sequence). V shed 3 bases, J shed 0 bases, and the junction held 6 bases outside the gene matches. This CDR3 reads CAWSRSGASTDTQYF. As DNA, the CDR3 is TGTGCCTGGAGCCGAAGCGGGGCTAGCACAGATACGCAGTATTTT.

The chain links TRBV7-2 to TRBJ2-7, with 9 bases that match TRBD1. Germline V gene lookup returns CDR1 SGHTA and CDR2 FQGNSA. CDR3 length: 14 residues. J was trimmed by 3 bases and V by 4 bases; bases with no gene match: 4. CDR3 DNA sequence: TGTGCCAGCAGCTCCGGACAGGGGTTCTACGAGCAGTACTTC. Translated, it gives CASSSGQGFYEQYF.

The chain uses TRBV4-1 and TRBJ1-1; 10 positions agree with TRBD1. The CDR3 consists of 14 residues. Germline V gives CDR1 MGHRA, CDR2 YSYEKL. V lost 7 bases and J lost 4; bases outside the gene matches: 6. CDR3 sequence (DNA): TGCGCCAGCAATGATAGGACAGGGGGCACTGAAGCTTTCTTT. This gives the protein CASNDRTGGTEAFF.

The chain is built from TRBV7-2 and TRBJ2-3; tentative D call: TRBD2 (5 bases). The CDR3 has 14 amino acids. V lost 0 bases and J 3 bases, leaving 7 bases between the germline ends. The germline CDR1 and CDR2 sequences are SGHTA and FQGNSA. CDR3 nucleotide sequence: TGTGCCAGCAGCTTAGCCGGGAATACAGATACGCAGTATTTT. The encoded protein is CASSLAGNTDTQYF.

On this clone: The junction departs from germline at one end; a sequencing error may be responsible. The chain carries TRBV2 and TRBJ1-2; the match to TRBD1 covers 8 bases. The CDR3 totals 15 residues. CDR1 and CDR2 from the germline V gene are SNHLY and FYNNEI. The CDR3 DNA sequence: TGTGCCAGCAGCGAAGGGGTCCAGGGGGCGCGAGGCTACACCTTC. Translation: CASSEGVQGARGYTF.

Regarding this clone: The sample holds other DNA sequences that translate to the same CDR3. V is TRBV6-1 and J is TRBJ2-7; 7 nucleotides agree with TRBD1. Per germline, CDR1 MNHNS and CDR2 SASEGT. CDR3 size: 13 residues. V was pared by 6 bases and J by 9 bases, with 11 bases of the junction left unmatched. In nucleotides, the CDR3 is TGTGCCAGCAGCTCGCCGGGACAGCCGCGGCAGTACTTC. Protein: CASSSPGQPRQYF.

This clone has only one observation. V gene TRBV9 combines with J gene TRBJ1-6; D is unresolved. Trimming pared 3 bases from V and 5 bases from J, leaving 9 bases between. Looked up from germline, CDR1 is SGDLS and CDR2 is YYNGEE. This CDR3 is 14 amino acids long. CDR3 sequence (DNA): TGTGCCAGCAGCGGGGAGATTAATAATTCACCCCTCCACTTT. This codes for CASSGEINNSPLHF.

This clone appeared a few times. This chain connects TRBV18 to TRBJ2-1, with 14 positions matching TRBD2. V was pared by 4 bases and J by 0 bases, with 17 bases of the junction left unmatched. CDR3 length equals 22 residues. Germline assignment: CDR1 KGHSH and CDR2 LQKENI. CDR3 coding DNA: TGTGCCAGCTCACGTGGACTAGCGGGGGGCGCCAATAACCCGAGCTCCTACAATGAGCAGTTCTTC. Encoded protein: CASSRGLAGGANNPSSYNEQFF. Complete variable domain (other parts from reference TRBV18 and TRBJ2-1): NAGVMQNPRHLVRRRGQEARLRCSPMKGHSHVYWYRQLPEEGLKFMVYLQKENIIDESGMPKERFSAEFPKEGPSILRIQQVVRGDSAAYFCASSRGLAGGANNPSSYNEQFFGPGTRLTVL.

V usage is TRBV27 and J usage is TRBJ2-7, with D tentatively TRBD2 (6 bases). V lost 5 bases, J lost 6 bases, and 17 bases lay in between. There are 14 residues in the CDR3. Germline V CDR1 and CDR2: MNHEY, SMNVEV (reference sequence). CDR3 region: CASSQLAEGPEQYF. Here the CDR3 DNA reads TGTGCCAGCAGTCAACTGGCGGAGGGACCCGAGCAGTACTTC.

The rearrangement joins TRBV19 to TRBJ1-2; no clear D. V lost 5 bases to trimming and J lost 4 bases, with 8 bases between them. The CDR3 has 12 residues. The germline V gene has CDR1 LNHDA and CDR2 SQIVND (reference sequence). The CDR3 region is CASSLRGYGYTF. CDR3 DNA: TGTGCCAGTAGTCTGCGGGGCTATGGCTACACCTTC.

The CDR3 bases are TGTGCCAGCAGCCAAAGAAATCTTTTGAGACAGGGGGCCTACGAGCAGTACTTC. Amino acids: CASSQRNLLRQGAYEQYF. The chain combines TRBV14 with TRBJ2-7; 9 nucleotides agree with TRBD1. From germline, CDR1 is SGHDN and CDR2 FVKESK. Trimming removed 2 bases from V and 2 bases from J; junction bases left unmatched: 13. The CDR3 extends over 18 amino acids.

This chain links TRBV23-1 with TRBJ1-1, with 8 bases that match TRBD1. TRBV23-1 qualifies as an ORF whose function is uncertain. Trimming removed 6 bases from V and 1 base from J; junction bases left unmatched: 4. CDR3 length: 14 residues. CDR3 in DNA: TGCGCCAGCAGCCACGGACAGGGGAACACTGAAGCTTTCTTT. Translation gives CASSHGQGNTEAFF.

J is TRBJ1-5 and V is TRBV19; 12 nucleotides agree with TRBD1. In germline, CDR1 is LNHDA, CDR2 SQIVND (reference sequence). V was clipped by 7 bases and J by 2 bases; unmatched bases: 6. CDR3 size: 16 residues. The CDR3 spells CASKGTGGNRNQPQHF. The CDR3 bases are TGTGCCAGTAAGGGGACAGGGGGCAATCGCAATCAGCCCCAGCATTTT.

V is TRBV5-4 and J is TRBJ2-1, with 8 nucleotides matching TRBD2. From germline, CDR1 is SGHNT and CDR2 YYREEE (reference sequence). This CDR3 region has 16 residues. The trim removed 6 bases at V and 4 bases at J, leaving 12 bases unmatched. As DNA, the CDR3 is TGTGCCAGCACCACGGGAGGGGCAGAGCCTTACAATGAGCAGTTCTTC. Encoded protein: CASTTGGAEPYNEQFF.

The rearrangement links TRBV19 to TRBJ1-1; TRBD1 matches at 7 bases. The length of the CDR3 is 16 residues. Germline V gene data show CDR1 as LNHDA and CDR2 as SQIVND (reference sequence). Trimming took 4 bases from V and 5 from J; bases not matched to a gene: 13. The CDR3: CASSTGNRGRRTEAFF. The CDR3 DNA sequence: TGTGCCAGTAGTACAGGTAACAGGGGAAGAAGAACTGAAGCTTTCTTT.

The V call is TRBV6-5, the J call TRBJ2-1; 9 nucleotides align to TRBD2. The CDR3 is made up of 15 amino acids. CDR1 MNHEY and CDR2 SVGAGI come from the germline V gene. Trimming cost V 0 bases and J 13 bases; bases outside gene matches: 10. CDR3 sequence: CASSYSRIISGGQFF. Written as DNA, the CDR3 is TGTGCCAGCAGTTACTCGAGGATAATTAGCGGGGGTCAGTTCTTC.

V is TRBV6-1 and J is TRBJ1-1; TRBD1 matches 8 bases. The J segment lost 2 bases and the V segment lost 7 bases, leaving 9 bases of the junction unmatched. The germline CDR1 and CDR2 sequences are MNHNS and SASEGT. The CDR3 runs to 15 residues. DNA for the CDR3: TGTGCCAGCACCTACGGGACAGGACCAAACACTGAAGCTTTCTTT. This encodes CASTYGTGPNTEAFF.

This clone was found once. The chain is built from TRBV7-8 and TRBJ1-2; D not resolved. The V gene's germline CDR1 is SGHVS and CDR2 FQNEAQ. The CDR3 extends over 15 amino acids. Deletions cut 1 base from V and 1 base from J, with 10 bases between. CDR3 protein: CASSLGGSHNYGYTF. The CDR3 bases are TGTGCCAGCAGCTTAGGCGGCAGTCATAACTATGGCTACACCTTC.

The gene calls are TRBV5-1 and TRBJ1-4; perhaps TRBD1 as D (5 bases). Germline assignment: CDR1 SGHRS and CDR2 YFSETQ. Trimming took off 5 bases at V and 8 bases at J, with 19 bases between the two ends. The CDR3 sequence is 15 residues long. The CDR3 loop reads CASRNNQGTGEKLFF. CDR3 DNA sequence: TGCGCCAGCAGAAATAATCAGGGAACGGGCGAAAAACTGTTTTTT.

J is TRBJ2-5 and V is TRBV5-6; 7 nucleotides match TRBD1. Germline loops: CDR1 SGHDT, CDR2 YYEEEE. V lost 4 bases and J lost 4; bases outside the gene matches: 10. CDR3 length: 15 residues. In nucleotides, the CDR3 is TGTGCCAGCAGCGGAAGGACAGGAGCCACAGAGACCCAGTACTTC. This codes for CASSGRTGATETQYF.

The J gene is TRBJ2-7, the V gene TRBV5-1; 8 positions agree with TRBD2. The length of the CDR3 is 14 residues. With 3 bases clipped from V and 4 bases from J, the junction kept 6 bases outside the gene matches. The germline gives CDR1 SGHRS, CDR2 YFSETQ. CDR3 nucleotides: TGCGCCAGCAGCTCCGGGGGGGGCATATACGAGCAGTACTTC. The encoded protein is CASSSGGGIYEQYF.

The CDR3, as DNA: TGCGCCAGCAGCCAAGATGAGTATTTGGGCTACACCTTC. It specifies CASSQDEYLGYTF. This rearrangement joins TRBV4-1 to TRBJ1-2; D uncertain. The CDR3 has 13 amino acids. The germline gives CDR1 MGHRA, CDR2 YSYEKL. Trimming pared 0 bases from V and 8 bases from J, leaving 10 bases between.

The sample holds one count of this clone. The chain has TRBV5-4 and TRBJ1-4; D possibly corresponds to TRBD1 (6 bases). The V gene lost 0 bases and the J gene lost 8 bases, with 17 bases spanning the gap. CDR3 length equals 16 residues. CDR1 is SGHNT, CDR2 YYREEE, per germline (reference sequence). This CDR3 reads CASSLAPGGLEEKLFF. CDR3 sequence (DNA): TGTGCCAGCAGCTTGGCGCCGGGGGGCTTGGAAGAAAAACTGTTTTTT.